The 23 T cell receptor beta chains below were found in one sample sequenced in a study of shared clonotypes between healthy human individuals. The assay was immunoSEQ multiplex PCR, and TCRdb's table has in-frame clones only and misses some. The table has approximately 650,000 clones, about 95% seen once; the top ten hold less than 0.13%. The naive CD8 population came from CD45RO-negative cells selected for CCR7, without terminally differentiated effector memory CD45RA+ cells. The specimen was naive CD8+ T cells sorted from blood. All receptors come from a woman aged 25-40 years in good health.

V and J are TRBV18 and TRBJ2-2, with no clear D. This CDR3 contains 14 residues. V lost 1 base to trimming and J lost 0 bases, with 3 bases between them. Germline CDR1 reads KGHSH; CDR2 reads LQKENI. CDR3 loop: CASSPLPNTGELFF. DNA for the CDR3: TGTGCCAGCTCACCACTTCCGAACACCGGGGAGCTGTTTTTT.

The CDR3: CASRRIQEEQYF. CDR3 DNA: TGTGCCAGCAGGCGTATCCAGGAAGAGCAGTACTTC. The chain combines TRBV7-9 with TRBJ2-7; D not certain. The germline CDR1 and CDR2 sequences are SEHNR and FQNEAQ (reference sequence). This CDR3 is 12 amino acids long. Trimming left V 6 bases short and J 7 bases short, with 13 bases between.

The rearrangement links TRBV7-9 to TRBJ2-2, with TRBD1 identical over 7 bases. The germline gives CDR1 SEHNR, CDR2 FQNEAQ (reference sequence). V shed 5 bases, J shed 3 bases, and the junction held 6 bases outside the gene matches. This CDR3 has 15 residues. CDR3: CASSATGPYTGELFF. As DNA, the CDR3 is TGTGCCAGCAGCGCGACAGGGCCGTACACCGGGGAGCTGTTTTTT.

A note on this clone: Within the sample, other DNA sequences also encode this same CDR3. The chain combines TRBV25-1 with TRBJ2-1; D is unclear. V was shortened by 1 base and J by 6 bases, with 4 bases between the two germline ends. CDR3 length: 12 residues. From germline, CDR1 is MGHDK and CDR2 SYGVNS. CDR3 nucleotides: TGTGCCAGCAGTGAATGGGGCAATGAGCAGTTCTTC. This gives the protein CASSEWGNEQFF.

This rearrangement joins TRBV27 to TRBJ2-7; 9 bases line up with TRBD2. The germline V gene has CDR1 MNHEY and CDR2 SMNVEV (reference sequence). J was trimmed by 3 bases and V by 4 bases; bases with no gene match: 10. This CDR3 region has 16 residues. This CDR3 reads CASSSPNSGSSYEQYF. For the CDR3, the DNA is TGTGCCAGCAGTTCGCCAAATAGCGGGAGTAGCTACGAGCAGTACTTC.

The CDR3 loop is CASSPVGTDTQYF. The CDR3 bases are TGTGCCAGCAGCCCCGTAGGCACAGATACGCAGTATTTT. V is TRBV7-7 and J is TRBJ2-3; D unresolved. The CDR3 has 13 residues. Deletions cut 5 bases from V and 1 base from J, with 7 bases between. The germline V gene encodes CDR1 SSHAT and CDR2 FNYEAQ (reference sequence).

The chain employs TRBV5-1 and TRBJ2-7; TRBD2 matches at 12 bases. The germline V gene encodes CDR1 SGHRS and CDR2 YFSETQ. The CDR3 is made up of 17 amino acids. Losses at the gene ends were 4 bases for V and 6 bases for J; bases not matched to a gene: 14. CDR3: CASSPMTSGGFTGEQYF. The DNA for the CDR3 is TGCGCCAGCAGCCCAATGACTAGCGGGGGATTCACGGGCGAGCAGTACTTC. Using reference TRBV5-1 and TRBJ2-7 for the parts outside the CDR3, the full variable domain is KAGVTQTPRYLIKTRGQQVTLSCSPISGHRSVSWYQQTPGQGLQFLFEYFSETQRNKGNFPGRFSGRQFSNSRSEMNVSTLELGDSALYLCASSPMTSGGFTGEQYFGPGTRLTVT.

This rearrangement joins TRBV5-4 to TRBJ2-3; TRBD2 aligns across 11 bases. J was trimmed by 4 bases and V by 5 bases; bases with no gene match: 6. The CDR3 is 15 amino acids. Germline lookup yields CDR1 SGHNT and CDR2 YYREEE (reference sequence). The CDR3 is CASSGTSGSADTQYF. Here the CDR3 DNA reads TGTGCCAGCAGTGGTACTAGCGGGAGTGCAGATACGCAGTATTTT.

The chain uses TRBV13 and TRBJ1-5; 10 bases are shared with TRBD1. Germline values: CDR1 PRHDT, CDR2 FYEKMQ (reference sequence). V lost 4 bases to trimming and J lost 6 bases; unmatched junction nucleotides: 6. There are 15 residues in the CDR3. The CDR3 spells CASSSSGTGVQPQHF. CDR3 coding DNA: TGTGCCAGCAGCTCCTCCGGGACAGGGGTTCAGCCCCAGCATTTT.

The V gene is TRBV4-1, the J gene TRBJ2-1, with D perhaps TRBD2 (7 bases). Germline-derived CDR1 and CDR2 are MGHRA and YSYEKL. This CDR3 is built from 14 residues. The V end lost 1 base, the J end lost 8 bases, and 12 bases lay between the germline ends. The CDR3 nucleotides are TGCGCCAGCAGCCAAGTGGGGGAGGGGGATGAGCAGTTCTTC. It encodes CASSQVGEGDEQFF.

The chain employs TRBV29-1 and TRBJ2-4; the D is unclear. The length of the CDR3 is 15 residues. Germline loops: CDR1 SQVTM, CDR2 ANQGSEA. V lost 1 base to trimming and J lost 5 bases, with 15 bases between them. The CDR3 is CSVEGTGRSQNIQYF. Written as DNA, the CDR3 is TGCAGCGTTGAAGGTACCGGACGGTCCCAAAACATTCAGTACTTC.

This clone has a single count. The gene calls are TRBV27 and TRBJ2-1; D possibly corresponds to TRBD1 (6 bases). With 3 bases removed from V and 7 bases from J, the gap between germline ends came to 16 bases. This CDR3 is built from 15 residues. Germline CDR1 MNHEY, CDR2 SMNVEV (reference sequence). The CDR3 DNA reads TGTGCCAGCAGTTTCTCCGGGACATTAAAGAATGAGCAGTTCTTC. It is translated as CASSFSGTLKNEQFF.

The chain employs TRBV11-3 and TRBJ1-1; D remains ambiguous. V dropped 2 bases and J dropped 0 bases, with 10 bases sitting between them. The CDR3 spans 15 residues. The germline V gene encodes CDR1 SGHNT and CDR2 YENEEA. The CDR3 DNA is TGTGCCAGCAGCTTAAGTTCACTTATGAACACTGAAGCTTTCTTT. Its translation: CASSLSSLMNTEAFF.

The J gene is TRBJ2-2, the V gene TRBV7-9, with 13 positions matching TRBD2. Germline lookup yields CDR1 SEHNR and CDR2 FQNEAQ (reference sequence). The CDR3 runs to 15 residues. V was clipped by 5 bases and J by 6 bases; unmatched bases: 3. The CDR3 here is CASSKGLAGSGELFF. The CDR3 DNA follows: TGTGCCAGCAGCAAGGGACTAGCGGGATCCGGGGAGCTGTTTTTT.

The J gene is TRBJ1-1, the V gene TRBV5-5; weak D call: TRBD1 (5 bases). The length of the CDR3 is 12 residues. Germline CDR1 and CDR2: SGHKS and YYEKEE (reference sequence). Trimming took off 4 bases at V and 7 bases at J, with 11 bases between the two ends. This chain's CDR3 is CASSVEGNEAFF. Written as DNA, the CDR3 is TGTGCCAGCAGCGTGGAGGGGAATGAAGCTTTCTTT.

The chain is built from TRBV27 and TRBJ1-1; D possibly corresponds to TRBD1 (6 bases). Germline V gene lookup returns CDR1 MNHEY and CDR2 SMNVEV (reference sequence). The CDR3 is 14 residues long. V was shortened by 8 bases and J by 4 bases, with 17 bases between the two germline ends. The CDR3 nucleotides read TGTGCCAGCTCAGTCGGGGGGGCGAGCACTGAAGCTTTCTTT. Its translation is CASSVGGASTEAFF.

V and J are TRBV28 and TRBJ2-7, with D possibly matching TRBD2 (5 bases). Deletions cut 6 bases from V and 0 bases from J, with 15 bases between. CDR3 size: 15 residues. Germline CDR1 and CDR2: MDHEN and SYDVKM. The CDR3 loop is CASSGKGSFSYEQYF. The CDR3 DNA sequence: TGTGCCAGCAGCGGAAAAGGGAGCTTCTCCTACGAGCAGTACTTC.

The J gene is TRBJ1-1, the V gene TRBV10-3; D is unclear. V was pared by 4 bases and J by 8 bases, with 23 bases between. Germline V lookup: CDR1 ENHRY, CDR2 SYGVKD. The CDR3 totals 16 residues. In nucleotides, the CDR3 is TGTGCCATCAGTGGCGTAGGCAGGCCGTTGGCGGAAGAAGCTTTCTTT. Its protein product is CAISGVGRPLAEEAFF.

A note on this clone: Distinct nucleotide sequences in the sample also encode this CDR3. CDR3 sequence reads: CASSPRTGTYEQYF. CDR3 sequence (DNA): TGTGCCAGCAGCCCGAGGACAGGGACCTACGAGCAGTACTTC. This sequence joins TRBV28 and TRBJ2-7; TRBD1 aligns across 8 bases. There are 14 residues in the CDR3. The ends lost 6 bases at V and 2 bases at J; junction bases unmatched: 6. Germline V gene data show CDR1 as MDHEN and CDR2 as SYDVKM.

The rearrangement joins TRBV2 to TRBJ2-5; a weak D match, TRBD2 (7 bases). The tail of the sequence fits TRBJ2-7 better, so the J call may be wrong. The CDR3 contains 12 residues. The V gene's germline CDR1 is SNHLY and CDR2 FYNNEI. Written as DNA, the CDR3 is TGTGCCAGCAGCGCAGGGGAGGGCGAGCAGTACTTC. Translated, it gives CASSAGEGEQYF.

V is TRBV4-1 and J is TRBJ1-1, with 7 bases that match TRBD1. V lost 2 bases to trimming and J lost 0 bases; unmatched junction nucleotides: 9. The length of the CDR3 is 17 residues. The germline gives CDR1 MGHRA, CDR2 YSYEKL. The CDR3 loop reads CASSQSRLTGMNTEAFF. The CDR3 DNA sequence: TGCGCCAGCAGCCAAAGCCGACTGACAGGGATGAACACTGAAGCTTTCTTT.

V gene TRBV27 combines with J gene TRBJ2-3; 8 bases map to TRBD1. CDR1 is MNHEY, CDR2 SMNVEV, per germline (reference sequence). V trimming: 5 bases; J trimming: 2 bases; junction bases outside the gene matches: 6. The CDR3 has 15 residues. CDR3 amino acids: CASSTGQGLTDTQYF. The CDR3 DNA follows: TGTGCCAGCAGTACAGGACAGGGCCTCACAGATACGCAGTATTTT.

Here the CDR3 DNA reads TGTGCCAGCAGCTCCGACCTAGCGACCTCCACAGATACGCAGTATTTT. This translates into CASSSDLATSTDTQYF. The rearrangement uses TRBV11-2 and TRBJ2-3; tentatively, D is TRBD2 (6 bases). CDR1 is SGHAT and CDR2 is FQNNGV in the germline V gene. Trimming cost V 4 bases and J 2 bases, with 16 bases left between them. This CDR3 has 16 amino acids.